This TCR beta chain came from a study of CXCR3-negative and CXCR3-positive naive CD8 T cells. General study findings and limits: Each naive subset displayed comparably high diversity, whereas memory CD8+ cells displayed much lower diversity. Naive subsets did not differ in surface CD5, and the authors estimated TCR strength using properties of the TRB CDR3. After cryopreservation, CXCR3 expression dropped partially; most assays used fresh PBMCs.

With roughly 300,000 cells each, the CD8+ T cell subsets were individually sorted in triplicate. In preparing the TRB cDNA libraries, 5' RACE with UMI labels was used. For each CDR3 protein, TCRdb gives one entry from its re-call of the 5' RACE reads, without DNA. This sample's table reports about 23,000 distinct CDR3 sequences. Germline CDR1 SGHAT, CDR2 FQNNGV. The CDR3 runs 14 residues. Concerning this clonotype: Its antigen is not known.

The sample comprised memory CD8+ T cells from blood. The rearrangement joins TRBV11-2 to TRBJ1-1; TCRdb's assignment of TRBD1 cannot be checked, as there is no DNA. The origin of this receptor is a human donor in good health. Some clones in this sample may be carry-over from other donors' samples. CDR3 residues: CASSLVTGHTEAFF. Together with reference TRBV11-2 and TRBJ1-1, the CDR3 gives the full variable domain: EAGVAQSPRYKIIEKRQSVAFWCNPISGHATLYWYQQILGQGPKLLIQFQNNGVVDDSQLPKDRFSAERLKGVDSTLKIQPAKLEDSAVYLCASSLVTGHTEAFFGQGTRLTVV.